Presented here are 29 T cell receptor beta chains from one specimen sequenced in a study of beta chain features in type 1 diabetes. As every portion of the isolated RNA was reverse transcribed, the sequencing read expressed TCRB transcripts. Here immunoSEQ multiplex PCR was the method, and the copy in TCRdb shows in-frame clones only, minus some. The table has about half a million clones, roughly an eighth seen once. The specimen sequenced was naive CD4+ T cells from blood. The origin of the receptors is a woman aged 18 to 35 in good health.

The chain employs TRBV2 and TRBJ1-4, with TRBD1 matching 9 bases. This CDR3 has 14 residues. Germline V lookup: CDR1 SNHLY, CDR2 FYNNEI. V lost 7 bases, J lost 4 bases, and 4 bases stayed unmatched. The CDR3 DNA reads TGTGCCAGCACCCCGGGACAGGGTAATGAAAAACTGTTTTTT. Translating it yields CASTPGQGNEKLFF.

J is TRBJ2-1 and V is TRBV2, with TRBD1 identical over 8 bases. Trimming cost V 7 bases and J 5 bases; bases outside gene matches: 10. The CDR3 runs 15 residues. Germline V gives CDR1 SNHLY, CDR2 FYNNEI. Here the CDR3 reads CASTRDRTGNNEQFF. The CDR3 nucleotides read TGTGCCAGCACCAGAGACCGGACAGGGAACAATGAGCAGTTCTTC.

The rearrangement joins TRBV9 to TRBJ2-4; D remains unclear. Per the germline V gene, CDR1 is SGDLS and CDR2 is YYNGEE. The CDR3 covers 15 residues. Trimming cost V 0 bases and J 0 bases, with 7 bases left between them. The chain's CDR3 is CASSVGDLAKNIQYF. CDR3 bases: TGTGCCAGCAGCGTAGGTGACCTAGCCAAAAACATTCAGTACTTC.

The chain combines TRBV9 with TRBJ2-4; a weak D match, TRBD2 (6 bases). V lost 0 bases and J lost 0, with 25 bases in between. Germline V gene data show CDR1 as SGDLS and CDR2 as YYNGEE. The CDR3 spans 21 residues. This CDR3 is CASSVVDEEGGGAKAKNIQYF. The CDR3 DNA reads TGTGCCAGCAGCGTAGTTGATGAGGAGGGAGGTGGAGCCAAAGCCAAAAACATTCAGTACTTC.

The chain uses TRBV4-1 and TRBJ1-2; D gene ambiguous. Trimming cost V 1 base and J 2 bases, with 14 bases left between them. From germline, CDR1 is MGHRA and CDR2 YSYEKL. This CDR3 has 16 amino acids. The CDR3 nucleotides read TGCGCCAGCAGCCAAGTCCCAGCCACCAAAAACTATGGCTACACCTTC. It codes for CASSQVPATKNYGYTF.

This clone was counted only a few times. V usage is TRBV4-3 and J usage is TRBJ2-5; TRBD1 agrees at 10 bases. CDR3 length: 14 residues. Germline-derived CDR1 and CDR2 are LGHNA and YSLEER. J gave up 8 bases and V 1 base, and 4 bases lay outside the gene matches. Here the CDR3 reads CASSQAGTGDTQYF. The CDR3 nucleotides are TGCGCCAGCAGCCAAGCCGGGACAGGGGACACCCAGTACTTC.

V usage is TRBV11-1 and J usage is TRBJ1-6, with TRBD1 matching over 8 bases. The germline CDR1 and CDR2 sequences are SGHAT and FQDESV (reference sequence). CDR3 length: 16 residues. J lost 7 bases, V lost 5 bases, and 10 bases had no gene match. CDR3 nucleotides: TGTGCCAGCAGCCAACGACAGGGGAGTCGGAATTCACCCCTCCACTTT. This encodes CASSQRQGSRNSPLHF.

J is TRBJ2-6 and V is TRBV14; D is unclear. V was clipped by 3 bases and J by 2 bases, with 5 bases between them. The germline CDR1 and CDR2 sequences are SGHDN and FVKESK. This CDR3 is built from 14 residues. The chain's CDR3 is CASSQRTGANVLTF. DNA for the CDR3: TGTGCCAGCAGCCAGAGAACTGGGGCCAACGTCCTGACTTTC.

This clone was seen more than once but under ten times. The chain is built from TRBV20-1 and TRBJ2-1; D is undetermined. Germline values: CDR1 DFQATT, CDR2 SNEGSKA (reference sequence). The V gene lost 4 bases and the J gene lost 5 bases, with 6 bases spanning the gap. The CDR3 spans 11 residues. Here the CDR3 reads CSATPHNEQFF. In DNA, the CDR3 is TGCAGTGCTACTCCACACAATGAGCAGTTCTTC.

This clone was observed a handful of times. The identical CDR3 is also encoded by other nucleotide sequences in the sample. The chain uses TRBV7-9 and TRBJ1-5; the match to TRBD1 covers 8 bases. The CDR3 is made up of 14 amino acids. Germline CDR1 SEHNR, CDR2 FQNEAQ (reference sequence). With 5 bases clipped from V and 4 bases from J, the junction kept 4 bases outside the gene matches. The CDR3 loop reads CASSPGTGNQPQHF. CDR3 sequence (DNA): TGTGCCAGCAGCCCTGGGACAGGAAATCAGCCCCAGCATTTT.

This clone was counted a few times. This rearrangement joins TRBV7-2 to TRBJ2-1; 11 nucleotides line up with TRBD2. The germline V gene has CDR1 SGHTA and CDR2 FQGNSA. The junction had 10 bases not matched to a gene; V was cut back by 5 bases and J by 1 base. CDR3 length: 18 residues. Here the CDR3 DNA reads TGTGCCAGCAGCACCCCCACTAGCGGGAGTCGGTCCTACAATGAGCAGTTCTTC. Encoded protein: CASSTPTSGSRSYNEQFF. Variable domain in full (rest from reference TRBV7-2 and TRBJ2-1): GAGVSQSPSNKVTEKGKDVELRCDPISGHTALYWYRQSLGQGLEFLIYFQGNSAPDKSGLPSDRFSAERTGGSVSTLTIQRTQQEDSAVYLCASSTPTSGSRSYNEQFFGPGTRLTVL.

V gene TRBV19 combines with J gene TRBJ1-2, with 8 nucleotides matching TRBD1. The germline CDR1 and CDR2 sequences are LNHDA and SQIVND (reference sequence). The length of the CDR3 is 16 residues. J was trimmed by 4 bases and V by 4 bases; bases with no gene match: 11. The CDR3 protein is CASSRKPGQAFYGYTF. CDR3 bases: TGTGCCAGTAGTAGGAAACCGGGACAGGCATTCTATGGCTACACCTTC.

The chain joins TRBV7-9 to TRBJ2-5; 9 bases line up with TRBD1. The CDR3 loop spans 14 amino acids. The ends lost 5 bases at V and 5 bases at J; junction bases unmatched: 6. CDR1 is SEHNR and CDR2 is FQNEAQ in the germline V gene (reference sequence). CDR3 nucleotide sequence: TGTGCCAGCAGCCGGGGACAGGGCGAGGAGACCCAGTACTTC. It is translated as CASSRGQGEETQYF.

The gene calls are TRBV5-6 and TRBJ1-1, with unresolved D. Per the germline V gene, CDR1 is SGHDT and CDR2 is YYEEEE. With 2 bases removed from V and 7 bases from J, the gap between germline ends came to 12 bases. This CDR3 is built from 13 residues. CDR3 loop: CASSLTDRNEAFF. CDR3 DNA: TGTGCCAGCAGCTTAACGGACCGAAATGAAGCTTTCTTT.

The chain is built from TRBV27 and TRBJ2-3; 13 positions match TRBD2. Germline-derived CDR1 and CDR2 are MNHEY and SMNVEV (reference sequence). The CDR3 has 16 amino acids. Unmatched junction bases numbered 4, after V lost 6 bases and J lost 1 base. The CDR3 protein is CASRAGLAGGTDTQYF. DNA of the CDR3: TGTGCCAGCAGGGCCGGACTAGCGGGGGGCACAGATACGCAGTATTTT.

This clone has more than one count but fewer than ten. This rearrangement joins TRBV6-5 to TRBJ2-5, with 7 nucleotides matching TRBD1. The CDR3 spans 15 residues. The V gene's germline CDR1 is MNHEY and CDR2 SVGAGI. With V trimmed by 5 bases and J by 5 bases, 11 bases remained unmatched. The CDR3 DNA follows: TGTGCCAGCAGTCGCACAGGGGCGAGGACGGAGACCCAGTACTTC. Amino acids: CASSRTGARTETQYF.

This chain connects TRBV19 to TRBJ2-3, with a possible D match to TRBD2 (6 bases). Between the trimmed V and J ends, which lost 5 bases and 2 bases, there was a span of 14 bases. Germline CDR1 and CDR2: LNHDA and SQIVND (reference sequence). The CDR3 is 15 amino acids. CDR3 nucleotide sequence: TGTGCCAGTAGTGTTAGCGGATCGCTCACAGATACGCAGTATTTT. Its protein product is CASSVSGSLTDTQYF.

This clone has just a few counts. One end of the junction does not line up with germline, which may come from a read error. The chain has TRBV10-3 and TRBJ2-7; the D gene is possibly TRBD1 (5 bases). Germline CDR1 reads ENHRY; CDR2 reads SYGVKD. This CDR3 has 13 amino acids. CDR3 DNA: TGTGCCACCAGTTACGACAGCTCCTACGAGCAGTACTTC. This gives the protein CATSYDSSYEQYF.

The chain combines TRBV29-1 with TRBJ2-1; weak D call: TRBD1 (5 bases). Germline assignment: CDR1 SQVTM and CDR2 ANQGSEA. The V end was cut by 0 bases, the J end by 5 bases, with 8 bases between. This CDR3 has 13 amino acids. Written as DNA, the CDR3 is TGCAGCGTTGAAGACAGGGTAGACAATGAGCAGTTCTTC. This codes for CSVEDRVDNEQFF.

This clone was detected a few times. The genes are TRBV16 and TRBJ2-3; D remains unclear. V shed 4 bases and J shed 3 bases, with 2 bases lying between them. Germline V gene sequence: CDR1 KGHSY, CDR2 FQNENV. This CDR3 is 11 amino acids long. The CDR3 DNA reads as TGTGCCAGCAGCCCGACAGATACGCAGTATTTT. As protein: CASSPTDTQYF.

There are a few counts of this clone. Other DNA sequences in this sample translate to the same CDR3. CDR3 protein: CAISEGGSYNEQFF. CDR3 nucleotides: TGTGCCATCAGTGAAGGAGGATCCTACAATGAGCAGTTCTTC. The chain combines TRBV10-3 with TRBJ2-1, with a possible D match to TRBD2 (5 bases). CDR3 length: 14 amino acids. The V end was cut by 3 bases, the J end by 1 base, with 7 bases between. Germline-derived CDR1 and CDR2 are ENHRY and SYGVKD.

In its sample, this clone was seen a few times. CDR3 nucleotide sequence: TGTGCCAGCAGCTTAGAGTTCGCGGGAGCCTACGAGCAGTACTTC. Protein product: CASSLEFAGAYEQYF. The J gene is TRBJ2-7, the V gene TRBV7-2, with 7 bases fitting TRBD2. CDR3 size: 15 residues. The junction had 5 bases not matched to a gene; V was cut back by 1 base and J by 2 bases. Per germline, CDR1 SGHTA and CDR2 FQGNSA.

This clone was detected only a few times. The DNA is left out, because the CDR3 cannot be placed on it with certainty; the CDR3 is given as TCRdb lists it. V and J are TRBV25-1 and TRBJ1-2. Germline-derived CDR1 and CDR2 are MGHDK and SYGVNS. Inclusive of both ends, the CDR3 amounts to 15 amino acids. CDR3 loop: CASSEYGGFGDGYTF.

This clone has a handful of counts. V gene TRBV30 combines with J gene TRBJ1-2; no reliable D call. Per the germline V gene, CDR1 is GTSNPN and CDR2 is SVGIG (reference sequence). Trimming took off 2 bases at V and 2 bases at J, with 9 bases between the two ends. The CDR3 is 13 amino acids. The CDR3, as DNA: TGTGCCTGGAGTATTAGGGAAAACTATGGCTACACCTTC. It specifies CAWSIRENYGYTF.

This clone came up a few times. CDR3 loop: CASSIQGMTYNEQFF. In DNA, the CDR3 is TGTGCCAGTAGTATCCAGGGGATGACCTACAATGAGCAGTTCTTC. The chain links TRBV19 to TRBJ2-1; D is possibly TRBD1 (6 bases). The CDR3 length is 15 residues. V lost 3 bases, J lost 2 bases, and 11 bases lay in between. Germline V gene sequence: CDR1 LNHDA, CDR2 SQIVND (reference sequence).

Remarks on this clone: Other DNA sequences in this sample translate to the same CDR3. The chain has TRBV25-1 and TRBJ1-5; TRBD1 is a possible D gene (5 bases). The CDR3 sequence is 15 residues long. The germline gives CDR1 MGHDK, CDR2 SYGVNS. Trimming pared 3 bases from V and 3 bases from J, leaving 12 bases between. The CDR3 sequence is CASSDAHRPNQPQHF. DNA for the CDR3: TGTGCCAGCAGTGATGCGCACAGGCCCAATCAGCCCCAGCATTTT.

DNA for the CDR3: TGTGCCAGCAGTGAAAGACTAGCGGGGGAGGAGACCCAGTACTTC. It translates to CASSERLAGEETQYF. The rearrangement joins TRBV6-1 to TRBJ2-5; 12 nucleotides agree with TRBD2. Germline loops: CDR1 MNHNS, CDR2 SASEGT. The CDR3 spans 15 residues. Trimming removed 2 bases from V and 5 bases from J; junction bases left unmatched: 3.

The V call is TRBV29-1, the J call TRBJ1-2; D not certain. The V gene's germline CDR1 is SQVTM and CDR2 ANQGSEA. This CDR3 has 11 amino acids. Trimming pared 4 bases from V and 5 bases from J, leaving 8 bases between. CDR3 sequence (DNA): TGCAGCGTTGTACGATCTTATGGCTACACCTTC. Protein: CSVVRSYGYTF.

The CDR3: CASSPGVQTGELFF. CDR3 DNA sequence: TGTGCCAGCAGCCCAGGGGTCCAAACCGGGGAGCTGTTTTTT. The V call is TRBV7-2, the J call TRBJ2-2, with D tentatively TRBD1 (6 bases). The length of the CDR3 is 14 residues. The V and J ends lost 5 bases and 5 bases respectively, with 12 bases between them. CDR1 is SGHTA and CDR2 is FQGNSA in the germline V gene.